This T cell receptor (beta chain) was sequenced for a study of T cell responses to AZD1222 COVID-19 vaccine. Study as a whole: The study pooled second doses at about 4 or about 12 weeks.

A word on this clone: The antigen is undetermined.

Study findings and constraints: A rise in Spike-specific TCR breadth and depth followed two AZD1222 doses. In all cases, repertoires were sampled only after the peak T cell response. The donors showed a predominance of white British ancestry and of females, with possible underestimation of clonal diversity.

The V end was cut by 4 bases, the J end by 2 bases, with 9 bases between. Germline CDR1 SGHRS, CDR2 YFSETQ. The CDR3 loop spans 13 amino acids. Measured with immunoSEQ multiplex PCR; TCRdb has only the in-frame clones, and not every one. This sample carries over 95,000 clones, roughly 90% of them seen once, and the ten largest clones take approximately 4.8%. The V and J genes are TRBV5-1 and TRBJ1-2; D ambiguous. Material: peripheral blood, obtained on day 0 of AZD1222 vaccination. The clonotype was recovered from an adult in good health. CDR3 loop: CASSPDGNYGYTF. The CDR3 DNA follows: TGCGCCAGCAGCCCGGACGGGAACTATGGCTACACCTTC. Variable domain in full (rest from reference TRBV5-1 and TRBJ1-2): KAGVTQTPRYLIKTRGQQVTLSCSPISGHRSVSWYQQTPGQGLQFLFEYFSETQRNKGNFPGRFSGRQFSNSRSEMNVSTLELGDSALYLCASSPDGNYGYTFGSGTRLTVV.